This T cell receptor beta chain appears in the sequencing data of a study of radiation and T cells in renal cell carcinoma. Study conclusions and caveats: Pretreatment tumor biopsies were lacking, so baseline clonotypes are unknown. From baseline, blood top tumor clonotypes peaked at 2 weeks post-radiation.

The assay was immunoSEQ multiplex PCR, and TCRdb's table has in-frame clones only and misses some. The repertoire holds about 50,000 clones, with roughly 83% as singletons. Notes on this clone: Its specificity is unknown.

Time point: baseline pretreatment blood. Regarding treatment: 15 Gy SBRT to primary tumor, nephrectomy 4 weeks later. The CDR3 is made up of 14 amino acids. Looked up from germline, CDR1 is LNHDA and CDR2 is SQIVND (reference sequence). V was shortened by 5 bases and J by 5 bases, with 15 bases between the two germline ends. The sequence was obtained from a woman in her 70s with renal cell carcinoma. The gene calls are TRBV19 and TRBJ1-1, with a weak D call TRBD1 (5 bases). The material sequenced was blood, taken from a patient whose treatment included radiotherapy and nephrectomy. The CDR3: CASSAAGGGTEAFF. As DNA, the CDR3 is TGTGCCAGTAGTGCCGCCGGGGGTGGGACTGAAGCTTTCTTT.